This T cell receptor beta chain was recovered during a study of shared clonotypes between healthy human individuals. Notes on this clone: Its antigen remains unknown. Other DNA sequences in the same sample also yield this CDR3.

Study-wide findings and caveats: Clonotype sharing levels among donors were expected to vary with sequencing depth.

Participating donors were healthy, HIV-negative adults free of recent acute infections or vaccinations. From germline, CDR1 is SGHVS and CDR2 FQNEAQ. The CDR3 is 14 amino acids. Trimming removed 0 bases at V and 1 base at J, with 6 bases between. Once extracted for a subset, genomic DNA was divided evenly among several immunoSEQ plates. TCRdb keeps only in-frame clones here, not all; method: immunoSEQ multiplex PCR. The profile covers 2 million to 2.5 million clones, with approximately 94% appearing a single time and 0.36% taken by the ten largest. What was sequenced was naive CD4+ T cells from PBMCs. Subset in this sample: CD45RA+ positively selected. The TCR comes from a man aged 18-30 years in good health. Some clones in this sample may be carry-over from other donors' samples. The chain has TRBV7-8 and TRBJ1-1; D perhaps matches TRBD1 (5 bases). The CDR3 loop is CASSLARGNTEAFF. The CDR3, as DNA: TGTGCCAGCAGCTTAGCTAGGGGGAACACTGAAGCTTTCTTT.